These 9 T cell receptor beta chains came from one sample sequenced in a study of shared clonotypes between healthy human individuals. CD45RO-negative, CCR7-positively selected cells formed the naive CD8 fraction, excluding terminally differentiated effector memory CD45RA+ cells. The table came from immunoSEQ multiplex PCR; TCRdb's copy has only in-frame clones and leaves some out. The repertoire consists of under 1 million clones, with about 96% occurring once and the leading ten covering less than 0.3%. The specimen was naive CD8+ T cells sorted from blood. These receptors originate from a man aged 25-45 years in good health.

The V call is TRBV6-6, the J call TRBJ2-7; 10 bases match TRBD1. This CDR3 comprises 15 residues. CDR1 and CDR2 (germline): MNHNY, SVGAGI (reference sequence). The trim removed 0 bases at V and 3 bases at J, leaving 2 bases unmatched. The CDR3 sequence is CASSYSRDRGYEQYF. CDR3 nucleotides: TGTGCCAGCAGTTACTCGCGGGACAGGGGCTACGAGCAGTACTTC.

This clone was observed a single time. This rearrangement joins TRBV10-3 to TRBJ2-7, with 10 bases matching TRBD1. The CDR3 length is 17 residues. The V and J ends lost 2 bases and 4 bases, in that order; junction bases with no gene match: 11. In germline, CDR1 is ENHRY, CDR2 SYGVKD. The CDR3 here is CAISEEARDRGIYEQYF. The CDR3 DNA reads TGTGCCATCAGTGAGGAGGCCCGGGACAGGGGCATTTACGAGCAGTACTTC.

As concerns this clone: The identical CDR3 is also encoded by other nucleotide sequences in the sample. The gene calls are TRBV27 and TRBJ1-5; D gene unclear. Looked up from germline, CDR1 is MNHEY and CDR2 is SMNVEV (reference sequence). V was shortened by 2 bases and J by 4 bases, with 6 bases between the two germline ends. The CDR3 length is 13 residues. CDR3 amino acids: CASSLATNQPQHF. In nucleotides, the CDR3 is TGTGCCAGCAGTTTAGCCACGAATCAGCCCCAGCATTTT.

CDR3 in amino acids: CASSKKRELPYNEQFF. CDR3 nucleotides: TGTGCCAGCAGCAAGAAGCGGGAGCTCCCCTACAATGAGCAGTTCTTC. The chain couples TRBV11-2 to TRBJ2-1, with 8 bases that match TRBD2. The germline V gene has CDR1 SGHAT and CDR2 FQNNGV. Trimming cost V 5 bases and J 2 bases; bases outside gene matches: 8. This CDR3 comprises 16 residues.

The rearrangement joins TRBV7-9 to TRBJ2-1; TRBD2 agrees at 8 bases. Germline CDR1 is SEHNR and CDR2 is FQNEAQ (reference sequence). J was trimmed by 5 bases and V by 5 bases; bases with no gene match: 14. The CDR3 consists of 17 residues. This chain's CDR3 is CASSPGGAGVFNNEQFF. CDR3 nucleotides: TGTGCCAGCAGCCCCGGGGGGGCGGGAGTTTTTAACAATGAGCAGTTCTTC. Based on the CDR3 plus reference TRBV7-9 and TRBJ2-1, the full variable domain is DTGVSQNPRHKITKRGQNVTFRCDPISEHNRLYWYRQTLGQGPEFLTYFQNEAQLEKSRLLSDRFSAERPKGSFSTLEIQRTEQGDSAMYLCASSPGGAGVFNNEQFFGPGTRLTVL.

The genes are TRBV13 and TRBJ2-1; 7 positions agree with TRBD2. CDR1 is PRHDT and CDR2 is FYEKMQ in the germline V gene (reference sequence). Losses at the gene ends were 5 bases for V and 9 bases for J; bases not matched to a gene: 1. There are 11 residues in the CDR3. In DNA form, the CDR3 reads TGTGCCAGCAGCCCGGGAGGTGAGCAGTTCTTC. Its translation is CASSPGGEQFF.

V gene TRBV29-1 combines with J gene TRBJ2-5; D remains ambiguous. The CDR3 contains 16 residues. Per the germline V gene, CDR1 is SQVTM and CDR2 is ANQGSEA. V was shortened by 0 bases and J by 5 bases, with 19 bases between the two germline ends. The CDR3 bases are TGCAGCGTTGAAGATTCGGGTGTCCACGAATCGGAGACCCAGTACTTC. Amino acids: CSVEDSGVHESETQYF.

The V call is TRBV6-5, the J call TRBJ1-2; no definite D call. Trimming cost V 6 bases and J 0 bases, with 8 bases left between them. The CDR3 has 13 residues. Looked up from germline, CDR1 is MNHEY and CDR2 is SVGAGI. The CDR3 is CASSLGSNYGYTF. The CDR3 DNA follows: TGTGCCAGCAGCCTAGGTTCTAACTATGGCTACACCTTC.

This clone has only a few counts. The chain is built from TRBV6-1 and TRBJ1-5; 9 nucleotides match TRBD1. With V trimmed by 5 bases and J by 7 bases, 9 bases remained unmatched. CDR3 length: 15 amino acids. Germline V gene lookup returns CDR1 MNHNS and CDR2 SASEGT. The CDR3 reads CASSSGQGLNQPQHF. DNA for the CDR3: TGTGCCAGCAGTTCCGGACAGGGGTTGAACCAGCCCCAGCATTTT.